The clone carrying this T cell receptor beta chain was counted between two and nine times. Profiled with immunoSEQ multiplex PCR; TCRdb holds only in-frame clones, not every one. The sample shows 110,000 to 150,000 clones, under 80% of them seen only once. The record originates from a study of blood T cell repertoires in COVID-19. The length of the CDR3 is 16 residues. In germline, CDR1 is SNHLY, CDR2 FYNNEI. Sequencing was carried out using peripheral blood. This TCR was sampled from a man in his sixties with acute or convalescent COVID-19. The chain joins TRBV2 to TRBJ2-3; D is perhaps TRBD2 (5 bases). CDR3 DNA sequence: TGTGCTATATCCAGCGGAACTATTCCTAGCACAGATACGCAGTATTTT. It encodes CAISSGTIPSTDTQYF.